This T cell receptor (beta chain) was retrieved from a study of neurological immune-mediated disorders. TCRdb analysed the 5' RACE reads with MiXCR anew, one entry per CDR3 protein. The data contain about 40,000 distinct CDR3 sequences, roughly 14% of them singletons. This clonotype was counted ten times or more. The CDR3 has 13 amino acids. From germline, CDR1 is SGDLS and CDR2 YYNGEE. Trimming shortened V by 0 bases and J by 3 bases, and 6 bases separated the two germline ends. V and J are TRBV9 and TRBJ1-1; D is uncertain. The sequencing input was PBMCs. The source is a woman aged 45 to 65 with HTLV-1-associated myelopathy (HAM/TSP). The CDR3 region is CASSVERYTEAFF. CDR3 DNA: TGTGCCAGCAGCGTAGAACGTTACACTGAAGCTTTCTTT.